This T cell receptor beta chain was captured by sequencing in a study of PD-L1 blockade in urothelial cancer. Using immunoSEQ multiplex PCR, the repertoire was profiled, and TCRdb retains in-frame clones only, with some absent. This table holds about 37,000 clones, about 87% found once. Stated time point: pretreatment peripheral blood. V was pared by 3 bases and J by 2 bases, with 5 bases of the junction left unmatched. The CDR3 is 15 amino acids. The germline gives CDR1 MDHEN, CDR2 SYDVKM. The rearrangement links TRBV28 to TRBJ2-7, with 9 nucleotides matching TRBD1. The sample here was PBMCs, taken around atezolizumab (anti-PD-L1) treatment. This receptor was taken from a man in his fifties or sixties with urothelial cancer. CDR3 sequence reads: CASSFGTGNPYEQYF. CDR3 DNA: TGTGCCAGCAGTTTTGGGACAGGGAATCCCTACGAGCAGTACTTC.